This T cell receptor beta chain was sequenced in a study of low-dose radiotherapy and immunotherapy resistance in tumors. J gave up 11 bases and V 0 bases, and 13 bases lay outside the gene matches. The CDR3 totals 16 residues. Germline V CDR1 and CDR2: DFQATT, SNEGSKA (reference sequence). With TRAV- and TRBV-specific primers, first-strand cDNA was made, covering the alpha and beta chains. For amplifying TCRs, the PCR ran for approximately 18 cycles with Phusion, which was used together with a constant-region primer and the adapter on the V primers. Each CDR3 protein gets one entry after TCRdb re-called the reads with MiXCR. The table has just over 90,000 distinct CDR3 sequences, 20% to 25% seen once. Time point specified: after trial treatment. Described treatment: LDRT plus nivolumab, ipilimumab, low-dose cyclophosphamide and aspirin (RACIN trial). This clonotype was counted a few times.

This clonotype was obtained from a female donor with ovarian cancer. The rearrangement joins TRBV20-1 to TRBJ1-6; 7 nucleotides match TRBD1. The source was PBMCs, collected after low-dose radiotherapy plus immunotherapy. CDR3 sequence reads: CSARDFGQGDLAPLHF. CDR3 sequence (DNA): TGCAGTGCTAGAGATTTCGGGCAGGGGGACTTGGCACCCCTCCACTTT.